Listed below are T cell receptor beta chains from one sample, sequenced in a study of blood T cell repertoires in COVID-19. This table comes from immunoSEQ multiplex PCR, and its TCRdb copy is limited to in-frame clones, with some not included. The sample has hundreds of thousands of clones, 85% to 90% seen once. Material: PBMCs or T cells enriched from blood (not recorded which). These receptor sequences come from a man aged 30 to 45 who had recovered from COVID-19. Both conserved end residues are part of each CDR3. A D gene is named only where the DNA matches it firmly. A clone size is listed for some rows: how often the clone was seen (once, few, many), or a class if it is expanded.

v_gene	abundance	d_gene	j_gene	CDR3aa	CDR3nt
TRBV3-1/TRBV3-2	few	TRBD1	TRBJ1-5	CASSRDRGGQPQHF	TGTGCCAGCAGCCGGGACAGGGGAGGCCAGCCCCAGCATTTT
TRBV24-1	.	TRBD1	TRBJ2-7	CATSDPEDRVPYEQYF	TGTGCCACCAGTGATCCCGAGGACAGGGTCCCCTACGAGCAGTACTTC
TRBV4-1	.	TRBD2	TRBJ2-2	CASSQWGRVGTGELFF	TGCGCCAGCAGCCAGTGGGGGAGGGTCGGCACCGGGGAGCTGTTTTTT
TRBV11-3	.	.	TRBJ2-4	CASSLGGGGLAKNIQYF	TGTGCCAGCAGCTTAGGAGGGGGGGGACTAGCCAAAAACATTCAGTACTTC
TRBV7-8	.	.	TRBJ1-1	CASSLGQGMNTEAFF	TGTGCCAGCAGCCTTGGACAAGGAATGAACACTGAAGCTTTCTTT
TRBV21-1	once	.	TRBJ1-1	CASSKEGEGKRAEAFF	TGTGCCAGCAGCAAAGAGGGGGAGGGGAAGAGGGCTGAAGCTTTCTTT
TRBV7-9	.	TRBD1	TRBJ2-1	CASSFPRTGNNEQFF	TGTGCCAGCAGCTTCCCCAGGACAGGTAACAATGAGCAGTTCTTC
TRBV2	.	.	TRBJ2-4	CASRWGLAKNIQYF	TGTGCCAGCAGATGGGGGCTCGCCAAAAACATTCAGTACTTC
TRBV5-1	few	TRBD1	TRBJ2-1	CASSLQGQGPSFGNNEQFF	TGCGCCAGCAGCCTTCAAGGACAGGGACCCAGTTTTGGGAACAATGAGCAGTTCTTC
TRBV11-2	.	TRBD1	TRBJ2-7	CASSPGRGQGDYEQYF	TGTGCCAGCAGCCCGGGGAGGGGACAGGGTGACTACGAGCAGTACTTC
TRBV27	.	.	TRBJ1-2	CASSLSGYGYTF	TGTGCCAGCAGTTTATCCGGCTATGGCTACACCTTC
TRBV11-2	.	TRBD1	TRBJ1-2	CASSLVVAGGPYGYTF	TGTGCCAGCAGCTTAGTAGTGGCAGGGGGTCCGTATGGCTACACCTTC
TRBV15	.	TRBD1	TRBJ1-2	CATSSGGNYGYTF	TGTGCAACCTCGTCAGGGGGGAACTATGGCTACACCTTC
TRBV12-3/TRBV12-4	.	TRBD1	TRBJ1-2	CASRRQGDYGYTF	TGTGCCAGCAGAAGACAGGGGGACTATGGCTACACCTTC
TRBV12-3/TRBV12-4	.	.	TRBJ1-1	CASITTVNTEAFF	TGTGCCAGCATCACGACAGTGAACACTGAAGCTTTCTTT
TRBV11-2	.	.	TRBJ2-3	CASSLGVAVGMGDTQYF	TGTGCCAGCAGCTTAGGGGTAGCGGTGGGCATGGGCGATACGCAGTATTTT
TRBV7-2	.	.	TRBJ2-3	CASSLGLPTDTQYF	TGTGCCAGCAGCTTAGGACTGCCCACAGATACGCAGTATTTT
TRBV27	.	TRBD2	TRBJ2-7	CASSKPGLAGRSYEQYF	TGTGCCAGCAGTAAACCGGGACTAGCGGGTCGCTCCTACGAGCAGTACTTC
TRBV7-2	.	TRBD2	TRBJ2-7	CASSLAWDPSGVSYEQYF	TGTGCCAGCAGCTTAGCGTGGGACCCTAGCGGAGTCTCCTACGAGCAGTACTTC
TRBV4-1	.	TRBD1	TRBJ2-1	CASSQSRDRSNNEQFF	TGCGCCAGCAGCCAAAGTCGGGACAGGTCAAACAATGAGCAGTTCTTC
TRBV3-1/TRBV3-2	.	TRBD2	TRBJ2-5	CASSAPGLQQETQYF	TGTGCCAGCAGCGCCCCGGGACTACAGCAAGAGACCCAGTACTTC
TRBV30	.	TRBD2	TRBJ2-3	CAWKLLAGADTQYF	TGTGCCTGGAAATTACTAGCGGGGGCAGATACGCAGTATTTT
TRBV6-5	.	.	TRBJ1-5	CASRKQGGQPQHF	TGTGCCAGCAGGAAACAGGGCGGTCAGCCCCAGCATTTT
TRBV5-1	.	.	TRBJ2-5	CASSLDGVQETQYF	TGCGCCAGCAGCTTGGACGGGGTCCAAGAGACCCAGTACTTC
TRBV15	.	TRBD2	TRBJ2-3	CATSRDGASGLTDTQYF	TGTGCCACCAGCAGAGATGGGGCTAGCGGGTTAACAGATACGCAGTATTTT
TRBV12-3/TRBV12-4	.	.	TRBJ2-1	CASSPRDNEQFF	TGTGCCAGCAGTCCGCGGGACAATGAGCAGTTCTTC
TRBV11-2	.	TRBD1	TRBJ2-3	CASGGGQGPSSTDTQYF	TGTGCCAGTGGTGGGGGACAGGGGCCCTCCAGCACAGATACGCAGTATTTT
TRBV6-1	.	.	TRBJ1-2	CASSEISYGYTF	TGTGCCAGCAGTGAAATCAGTTACGGCTACACCTTC
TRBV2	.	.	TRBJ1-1	CASKRESTEAFF	TGTGCCAGCAAGCGGGAATCCACTGAAGCTTTCTTT
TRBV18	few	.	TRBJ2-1	CASSPRVGGSPYNEQFF	TGTGCCAGCTCACCAAGGGTTGGGGGGAGCCCCTACAATGAGCAGTTCTTC
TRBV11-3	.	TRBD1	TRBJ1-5	CASSLEPRGTSWSNQPQHF	TGTGCCAGCAGCTTAGAACCCAGGGGGACTTCGTGGAGCAATCAGCCCCAGCATTTT
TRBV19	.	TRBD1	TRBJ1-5	CASSLGTGGFNQPQHF	TGTGCCAGTAGTCTCGGGACAGGAGGATTCAATCAGCCCCAGCATTTT
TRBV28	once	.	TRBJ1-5	CASSSVLGQRFFNQPQHF	TGTGCCAGCAGTTCTGTTCTGGGGCAGCGATTTTTCAATCAGCCCCAGCATTTT
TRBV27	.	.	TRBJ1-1	CASSLTGLYTEAFF	TGTGCCAGCAGTTTGACGGGTCTATACACTGAAGCTTTCTTT
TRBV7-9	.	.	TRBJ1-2	CASSAVQAGGYTF	TGTGCCAGCAGCGCAGTCCAGGCTGGCGGCTACACCTTC
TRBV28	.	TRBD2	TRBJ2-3	CASSFWGGDGLNTQYF	TGTGCCAGCAGTTTTTGGGGAGGGGACGGGCTAAATACGCAGTATTTT
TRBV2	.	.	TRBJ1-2	CASMAAIGYTF	TGTGCCAGCATGGCCGCCATTGGCTACACCTTC
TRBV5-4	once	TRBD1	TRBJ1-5	CASSLGTGLDSNQPQHF	TGTGCCAGCAGCCTCGGGACAGGCTTGGATAGCAATCAGCCCCAGCATTTT
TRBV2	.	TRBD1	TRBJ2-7	CASKETGSYEQYF	TGTGCCAGCAAGGAGACAGGGTCCTACGAGCAGTACTTC
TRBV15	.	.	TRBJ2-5	CATSRDWGPSGETQYF	TGTGCCACCAGCAGAGATTGGGGGCCCTCGGGGGAGACCCAGTACTTC
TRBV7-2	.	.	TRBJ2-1	CASSPLPMSGTYSYNEQFF	TGTGCCAGCAGCCCACTCCCCATGAGCGGAACCTACTCCTACAATGAGCAGTTCTTC
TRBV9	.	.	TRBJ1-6	CASSVDLGAGSPLHF	TGTGCCAGCAGCGTAGATCTGGGGGCGGGTTCACCCCTCCACTTT
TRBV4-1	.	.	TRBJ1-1	CASSQDPPPEAGNTEAFF	TGCGCCAGCAGCCAAGATCCCCCCCCGGAAGCGGGGAACACTGAAGCTTTCTTT
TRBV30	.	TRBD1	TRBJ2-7	CAWGQGRNEQYF	TGTGCCTGGGGACAGGGACGCAACGAGCAGTACTTC
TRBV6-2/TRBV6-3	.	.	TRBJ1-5	CASSYARGDRSSLPQHF	TGTGCCAGCAGTTACGCGCGCGGAGACAGGTCATCGTTACCCCAGCATTTT
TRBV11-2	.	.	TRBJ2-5	CASSLMGIQETQYF	TGTGCCAGCAGCTTAATGGGCATTCAGGAGACCCAGTACTTC
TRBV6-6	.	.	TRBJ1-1	CASSYSSRLEAFF	TGTGCCAGCAGTTACTCATCCCGTCTTGAAGCTTTCTTT
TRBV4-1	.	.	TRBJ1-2	CASSQDRGNGYTF	TGCGCCAGCAGCCAAGACAGGGGCAATGGCTACACCTTC
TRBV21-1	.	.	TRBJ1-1	CARSTGDTEAFF	TGTGCCAGGTCGACAGGGGACACTGAAGCTTTCTTT
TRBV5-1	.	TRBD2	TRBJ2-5	CASSLDGTSGKDQYF	TGCGCCAGCAGCTTGGACGGGACTAGCGGGAAAGACCAGTACTTC
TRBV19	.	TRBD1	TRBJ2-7	CASSAAGTGSQQYF	TGTGCCAGTAGTGCCGCCGGGACAGGGTCGCAGCAGTACTTC
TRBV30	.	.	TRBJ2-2	CAWSQGNTGELFF	TGTGCCTGGAGTCAGGGGAACACCGGGGAGCTGTTTTTT
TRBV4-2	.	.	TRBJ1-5	CASSQATARSGQPQHF	TGTGCCAGCAGCCAAGCGACAGCCCGGAGTGGTCAGCCCCAGCATTTT
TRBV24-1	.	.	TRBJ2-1	CATSDLERAHPNEQFF	TGTGCCACCAGTGATTTAGAGCGGGCCCATCCCAATGAGCAGTTCTTC
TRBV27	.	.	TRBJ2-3	CASTSSRVRDTQYF	TGTGCCAGCACCTCTAGCCGGGTCAGAGATACGCAGTATTTT